This TCR beta chain was captured in a study of patients and donors after allogeneic stem cell transplantation (dated by TCRdb to 2020 to 2022). Sequences SGHTA (CDR1) and FQGTGA (CDR2) are obtained from the germline V gene. From V the trimming removes 4 bases and from J it removes 10 bases, while the gene matches leave 12 bases of the junction unaccounted for. The CDR3 has 14 amino acids, counting the end cysteine and phenylalanine. The kept DNA is CDR3 alone, 42 bases in frame from the first base. The method behind the library was RT-PCR. The instrument given in TCRdb is NextSeq 550. TCRdb handled the public reads itself, with Q25 trimming in fastp and clone calling in MiXCR, and kept productive beta chains. Each entry is one CDR3 protein sequence, shown with its most common DNA and genes. The sample table holds under 30,000 distinct CDR3 sequences, of which less than 45% were seen once. The ten largest make up over 70% of the sample.

For this clonotype: Its antigen target is currently unknown. It has no much larger one-base neighbor in the sample; base qualities were not kept.

The V and J segments used are TRBV7-3 and TRBJ2-7; the central 8 bases match TRBD1. The TCR originated in a human donor who was either an allogeneic HSCT recipient or a stem cell or donor lymphocyte infusion donor (not recorded which). It is not recorded whose cells these are; they may come from a transplant donor. The specimen was blood, either unsorted or a sorted T cell fraction (not recorded which). CDR3 loop: CASSSGSGGAEQYF. The sequence in DNA is TGTGCCAGCAGCTCTGGATCAGGGGGCGCTGAACAGTACTTC.